A single sample gave rise to the 21 T cell receptor beta chains below, sequenced in a study of blood T cell repertoires in COVID-19. Measured with immunoSEQ multiplex PCR; TCRdb has only the in-frame clones, and not every one. The table lists about 43,000 clones, approximately 90% of them singletons. The sequenced material came from peripheral blood. Receptors were obtained from a man aged 55 to 70 with active COVID-19.

The chain combines TRBV12-3 or TRBV12-4 with TRBJ2-5, with D perhaps TRBD2 (6 bases). V was cut by 4 bases and J by 2 bases, with 8 bases left in between. The CDR3 runs to 13 residues. This CDR3 is CASSWGGQETQYF. DNA of the CDR3: TGTGCCAGCAGTTGGGGAGGACAAGAGACCCAGTACTTC.

This clone turned up a few times. This chain uses TRBV2 with TRBJ2-7; D is perhaps TRBD1 (5 bases). V dropped 8 bases and J dropped 3 bases, with 11 bases sitting between them. CDR3 size: 12 residues. CDR1 is SNHLY, CDR2 FYNNEI, per germline. DNA of the CDR3: TGTGCCAGCGGACACAGCGACTACGAGCAGTACTTC. This translates into CASGHSDYEQYF.

The chain recombines TRBV14 with TRBJ2-1; 13 bases map to TRBD2. The CDR3 loop spans 18 amino acids. V lost 6 bases, J lost 8 bases, and 16 bases stayed unmatched. Germline-derived CDR1 and CDR2 are SGHDN and FVKESK. The CDR3 protein is CASSRRDPGLAGSDEQFF. In nucleotides, the CDR3 is TGTGCCAGCAGTCGAAGGGACCCGGGACTAGCGGGAAGCGATGAGCAGTTCTTC.

The chain recombines TRBV10-3 with TRBJ2-3; D gene ambiguous. Germline assignment: CDR1 ENHRY and CDR2 SYGVKD. The CDR3 sequence is 14 residues long. V lost 4 bases to trimming and J lost 2 bases, with 10 bases between them. The CDR3 nucleotides are TGTGCCATCAGTGTTTCTACGAACACAGATACGCAGTATTTT. It yields the protein CAISVSTNTDTQYF.

This chain joins TRBV4-2 and TRBJ2-3; 12 nucleotides match TRBD2. V gave up 0 bases and J gave up 0 bases; unmatched junction bases: 4. From germline, CDR1 is LGHNA and CDR2 YNFKEQ. The CDR3 runs to 18 residues. This CDR3 is CASSQDASGRVSTDTQYF. DNA for the CDR3: TGTGCCAGCAGCCAAGACGCTAGCGGGAGGGTGAGCACAGATACGCAGTATTTT.

The CDR3 sequence is CASSLSRTSGRSSNEQFF. Written as DNA, the CDR3 is TGTGCCAGCAGCTTATCCCGGACTAGCGGGAGAAGTAGTAATGAGCAGTTCTTC. V usage is TRBV7-2 and J usage is TRBJ2-1; 13 bases fit TRBD2. V shed 2 bases and J 7 bases; nucleotides not matched to a gene: 11. The CDR3 is 18 amino acids. Germline values: CDR1 SGHTA, CDR2 FQGNSA.

The rearrangement joins TRBV4-1 to TRBJ2-2; D may be TRBD2 (5 bases). Deletions cut 5 bases from V and 6 bases from J, with 19 bases between. The length of the CDR3 is 16 residues. Germline values: CDR1 MGHRA, CDR2 YSYEKL. CDR3 coding DNA: TGCGCCAGCAGCTGGTCAGCGAGCGCGGGCGCCGGGGAGCTGTTTTTT. Translation: CASSWSASAGAGELFF.

The J gene is TRBJ2-2, the V gene TRBV30; D gene unclear. In germline, CDR1 is GTSNPN, CDR2 SVGIG (reference sequence). This CDR3 is built from 11 residues. The ends were cut back, 5 bases at V and 7 bases at J, with 8 bases in the middle. The CDR3 DNA is TGTGCCTGGGCCGAGAACGGGGAGCTGTTTTTT. As protein: CAWAENGELFF.

This clone counts as medium-sized. The rearrangement uses TRBV12-3 or TRBV12-4 and TRBJ2-7, with D unresolved. CDR3 length: 11 residues. Trimming cost V 4 bases and J 1 base, with 2 bases left between them. CDR3 sequence reads: CASSSSYEQYF. Here the CDR3 DNA reads TGTGCCAGCAGTTCATCCTACGAGCAGTACTTC.

The chain links TRBV9 to TRBJ1-1; the D is unclear. Germline lookup yields CDR1 SGDLS and CDR2 YYNGEE. V lost 0 bases and J 2 bases, leaving 8 bases between the germline ends. CDR3 length equals 14 residues. DNA for the CDR3: TGTGCCAGCAGCGTAGGACACTCAAACACTGAAGCTTTCTTT. Translation: CASSVGHSNTEAFF.

V and J are TRBV27 and TRBJ1-1; 8 bases align to TRBD1. This CDR3 contains 17 residues. Trimming at V came to 5 bases and at J to 1 base, leaving 12 bases not matched to a gene. Per the germline V gene, CDR1 is MNHEY and CDR2 is SMNVEV (reference sequence). The CDR3 protein is CASSAALRGPKNTEAFF. The CDR3 nucleotides are TGTGCCAGCAGTGCCGCCCTCAGGGGGCCTAAGAACACTGAAGCTTTCTTT.

This chain links TRBV10-3 with TRBJ2-7, with 7 bases identical to TRBD1. Trimming took 4 bases from V and 3 from J; bases not matched to a gene: 3. Germline CDR1 ENHRY, CDR2 SYGVKD. The CDR3 is made up of 13 amino acids. The chain's CDR3 is CAISADRLYEQYF. CDR3 bases: TGTGCCATCAGTGCGGACAGGCTCTACGAGCAGTACTTC.

This rearrangement joins TRBV27 to TRBJ2-7; maybe TRBD2 (5 bases). V was cut by 0 bases and J by 6 bases, with 12 bases left in between. Germline V gene lookup returns CDR1 MNHEY and CDR2 SMNVEV (reference sequence). CDR3 length: 14 residues. The CDR3 loop reads CASSLSAASSEQYF. The DNA for the CDR3 is TGTGCCAGCAGTTTATCGGCGGCTAGCTCCGAGCAGTACTTC.

The genes are TRBV6-2 or TRBV6-3 and TRBJ2-5; tentatively, D is TRBD1 (5 bases). From germline, CDR1 is MNHEY and CDR2 SVGEGT. With 5 bases removed from V and 1 base from J, the gap between germline ends came to 11 bases. The CDR3 totals 14 residues. CDR3 DNA sequence: TGTGCCAGCAGTCCAGGGTTGGCCCAAGAGACCCAGTACTTC. Translation gives CASSPGLAQETQYF.

The V and J genes are TRBV18 and TRBJ2-7, with TRBD2 matching over 11 bases. The V and J ends lost 1 base and 0 bases, in that order; junction bases with no gene match: 14. The CDR3 is 20 amino acids. Germline V gene lookup returns CDR1 KGHSH and CDR2 LQKENI. CDR3 residues: CASSPRSSLLAGGSSYEQYF. DNA for the CDR3: TGTGCCAGCTCACCACGGTCCTCCCTCCTAGCGGGAGGTTCCTCCTACGAGCAGTACTTC.

V and J are TRBV6-5 and TRBJ2-7; unclear D gene. Germline assignment: CDR1 MNHEY and CDR2 SVGAGI. The CDR3 extends over 13 amino acids. Trimming pared 2 bases from V and 2 bases from J, leaving 7 bases between. CDR3 amino acids: CASSYALAYEQYF. Written as DNA, the CDR3 is TGTGCCAGCAGTTACGCGCTAGCCTACGAGCAGTACTTC.

The gene calls are TRBV12-5 and TRBJ1-2; tentative D call: TRBD1 (6 bases). The V gene lost 9 bases and the J gene lost 2 bases, with 7 bases spanning the gap. CDR1 and CDR2 (germline): LGHNT, FRNRAP. This CDR3 spans 11 amino acids. The CDR3 DNA reads as TGTGCTAGCCAGGGGAACTATGGCTACACCTTC. It yields the protein CASQGNYGYTF.

The chain links TRBV12-3 or TRBV12-4 to TRBJ2-3; D unresolved. V dropped 4 bases and J dropped 2 bases, with 7 bases sitting between them. CDR3 length equals 13 residues. The chain's CDR3 is CASSWAITDTQYF. The CDR3, as DNA: TGTGCCAGCAGTTGGGCTATCACAGATACGCAGTATTTT.

This clone was seen only a few times. V and J are TRBV5-1 and TRBJ2-7; 9 bases are a match to TRBD2. The CDR3 covers 15 residues. Trimming at V came to 0 bases and at J to 5 bases, leaving 6 bases not matched to a gene. The germline V gene encodes CDR1 SGHRS and CDR2 YFSETQ. The CDR3 reads CASSLGGLATHEQYF. CDR3 DNA: TGCGCCAGCAGCTTGGGCGGACTAGCGACACACGAGCAGTACTTC. The full variable domain, its missing parts supplied by reference TRBV5-1 and TRBJ2-7, is KAGVTQTPRYLIKTRGQQVTLSCSPISGHRSVSWYQQTPGQGLQFLFEYFSETQRNKGNFPGRFSGRQFSNSRSEMNVSTLELGDSALYLCASSLGGLATHEQYFGPGTRLTVT.

This chain connects TRBV5-6 to TRBJ1-4; 10 nucleotides agree with TRBD1. This CDR3 contains 14 residues. V lost 0 bases and J lost 9; bases outside the gene matches: 2. Germline-derived CDR1 and CDR2 are SGHDT and YYEEEE. The CDR3: CASSLGTGGQKLFF. Here the CDR3 DNA reads TGTGCCAGCAGCTTGGGGACAGGGGGTCAAAAACTGTTTTTT. The variable domain in full, with the rest retrieved from reference TRBV5-6 and TRBJ1-4, is DAGVTQSPTHLIKTRGQQVTLRCSPKSGHDTVSWYQQALGQGPQFIFQYYEEEERQRGNFPDRFSGHQFPNYSSELNVNALLLGDSALYLCASSLGTGGQKLFFGSGTQLSVL.

V and J are TRBV5-1 and TRBJ1-1, with a possible D match to TRBD1 (6 bases). This CDR3 contains 15 residues. The germline V gene has CDR1 SGHRS and CDR2 YFSETQ. The germline V and J ends were trimmed by 1 base and 4 bases, with 14 bases remaining between them. CDR3 region: CASSLSGQTFTEAFF. The CDR3 region has the DNA TGCGCCAGCAGCTTGTCGGGACAAACATTCACTGAAGCTTTCTTT. The entire variable domain, with the rest obtained from reference TRBV5-1 and TRBJ1-1, is as follows: KAGVTQTPRYLIKTRGQQVTLSCSPISGHRSVSWYQQTPGQGLQFLFEYFSETQRNKGNFPGRFSGRQFSNSRSEMNVSTLELGDSALYLCASSLSGQTFTEAFFGQGTRLTVV.